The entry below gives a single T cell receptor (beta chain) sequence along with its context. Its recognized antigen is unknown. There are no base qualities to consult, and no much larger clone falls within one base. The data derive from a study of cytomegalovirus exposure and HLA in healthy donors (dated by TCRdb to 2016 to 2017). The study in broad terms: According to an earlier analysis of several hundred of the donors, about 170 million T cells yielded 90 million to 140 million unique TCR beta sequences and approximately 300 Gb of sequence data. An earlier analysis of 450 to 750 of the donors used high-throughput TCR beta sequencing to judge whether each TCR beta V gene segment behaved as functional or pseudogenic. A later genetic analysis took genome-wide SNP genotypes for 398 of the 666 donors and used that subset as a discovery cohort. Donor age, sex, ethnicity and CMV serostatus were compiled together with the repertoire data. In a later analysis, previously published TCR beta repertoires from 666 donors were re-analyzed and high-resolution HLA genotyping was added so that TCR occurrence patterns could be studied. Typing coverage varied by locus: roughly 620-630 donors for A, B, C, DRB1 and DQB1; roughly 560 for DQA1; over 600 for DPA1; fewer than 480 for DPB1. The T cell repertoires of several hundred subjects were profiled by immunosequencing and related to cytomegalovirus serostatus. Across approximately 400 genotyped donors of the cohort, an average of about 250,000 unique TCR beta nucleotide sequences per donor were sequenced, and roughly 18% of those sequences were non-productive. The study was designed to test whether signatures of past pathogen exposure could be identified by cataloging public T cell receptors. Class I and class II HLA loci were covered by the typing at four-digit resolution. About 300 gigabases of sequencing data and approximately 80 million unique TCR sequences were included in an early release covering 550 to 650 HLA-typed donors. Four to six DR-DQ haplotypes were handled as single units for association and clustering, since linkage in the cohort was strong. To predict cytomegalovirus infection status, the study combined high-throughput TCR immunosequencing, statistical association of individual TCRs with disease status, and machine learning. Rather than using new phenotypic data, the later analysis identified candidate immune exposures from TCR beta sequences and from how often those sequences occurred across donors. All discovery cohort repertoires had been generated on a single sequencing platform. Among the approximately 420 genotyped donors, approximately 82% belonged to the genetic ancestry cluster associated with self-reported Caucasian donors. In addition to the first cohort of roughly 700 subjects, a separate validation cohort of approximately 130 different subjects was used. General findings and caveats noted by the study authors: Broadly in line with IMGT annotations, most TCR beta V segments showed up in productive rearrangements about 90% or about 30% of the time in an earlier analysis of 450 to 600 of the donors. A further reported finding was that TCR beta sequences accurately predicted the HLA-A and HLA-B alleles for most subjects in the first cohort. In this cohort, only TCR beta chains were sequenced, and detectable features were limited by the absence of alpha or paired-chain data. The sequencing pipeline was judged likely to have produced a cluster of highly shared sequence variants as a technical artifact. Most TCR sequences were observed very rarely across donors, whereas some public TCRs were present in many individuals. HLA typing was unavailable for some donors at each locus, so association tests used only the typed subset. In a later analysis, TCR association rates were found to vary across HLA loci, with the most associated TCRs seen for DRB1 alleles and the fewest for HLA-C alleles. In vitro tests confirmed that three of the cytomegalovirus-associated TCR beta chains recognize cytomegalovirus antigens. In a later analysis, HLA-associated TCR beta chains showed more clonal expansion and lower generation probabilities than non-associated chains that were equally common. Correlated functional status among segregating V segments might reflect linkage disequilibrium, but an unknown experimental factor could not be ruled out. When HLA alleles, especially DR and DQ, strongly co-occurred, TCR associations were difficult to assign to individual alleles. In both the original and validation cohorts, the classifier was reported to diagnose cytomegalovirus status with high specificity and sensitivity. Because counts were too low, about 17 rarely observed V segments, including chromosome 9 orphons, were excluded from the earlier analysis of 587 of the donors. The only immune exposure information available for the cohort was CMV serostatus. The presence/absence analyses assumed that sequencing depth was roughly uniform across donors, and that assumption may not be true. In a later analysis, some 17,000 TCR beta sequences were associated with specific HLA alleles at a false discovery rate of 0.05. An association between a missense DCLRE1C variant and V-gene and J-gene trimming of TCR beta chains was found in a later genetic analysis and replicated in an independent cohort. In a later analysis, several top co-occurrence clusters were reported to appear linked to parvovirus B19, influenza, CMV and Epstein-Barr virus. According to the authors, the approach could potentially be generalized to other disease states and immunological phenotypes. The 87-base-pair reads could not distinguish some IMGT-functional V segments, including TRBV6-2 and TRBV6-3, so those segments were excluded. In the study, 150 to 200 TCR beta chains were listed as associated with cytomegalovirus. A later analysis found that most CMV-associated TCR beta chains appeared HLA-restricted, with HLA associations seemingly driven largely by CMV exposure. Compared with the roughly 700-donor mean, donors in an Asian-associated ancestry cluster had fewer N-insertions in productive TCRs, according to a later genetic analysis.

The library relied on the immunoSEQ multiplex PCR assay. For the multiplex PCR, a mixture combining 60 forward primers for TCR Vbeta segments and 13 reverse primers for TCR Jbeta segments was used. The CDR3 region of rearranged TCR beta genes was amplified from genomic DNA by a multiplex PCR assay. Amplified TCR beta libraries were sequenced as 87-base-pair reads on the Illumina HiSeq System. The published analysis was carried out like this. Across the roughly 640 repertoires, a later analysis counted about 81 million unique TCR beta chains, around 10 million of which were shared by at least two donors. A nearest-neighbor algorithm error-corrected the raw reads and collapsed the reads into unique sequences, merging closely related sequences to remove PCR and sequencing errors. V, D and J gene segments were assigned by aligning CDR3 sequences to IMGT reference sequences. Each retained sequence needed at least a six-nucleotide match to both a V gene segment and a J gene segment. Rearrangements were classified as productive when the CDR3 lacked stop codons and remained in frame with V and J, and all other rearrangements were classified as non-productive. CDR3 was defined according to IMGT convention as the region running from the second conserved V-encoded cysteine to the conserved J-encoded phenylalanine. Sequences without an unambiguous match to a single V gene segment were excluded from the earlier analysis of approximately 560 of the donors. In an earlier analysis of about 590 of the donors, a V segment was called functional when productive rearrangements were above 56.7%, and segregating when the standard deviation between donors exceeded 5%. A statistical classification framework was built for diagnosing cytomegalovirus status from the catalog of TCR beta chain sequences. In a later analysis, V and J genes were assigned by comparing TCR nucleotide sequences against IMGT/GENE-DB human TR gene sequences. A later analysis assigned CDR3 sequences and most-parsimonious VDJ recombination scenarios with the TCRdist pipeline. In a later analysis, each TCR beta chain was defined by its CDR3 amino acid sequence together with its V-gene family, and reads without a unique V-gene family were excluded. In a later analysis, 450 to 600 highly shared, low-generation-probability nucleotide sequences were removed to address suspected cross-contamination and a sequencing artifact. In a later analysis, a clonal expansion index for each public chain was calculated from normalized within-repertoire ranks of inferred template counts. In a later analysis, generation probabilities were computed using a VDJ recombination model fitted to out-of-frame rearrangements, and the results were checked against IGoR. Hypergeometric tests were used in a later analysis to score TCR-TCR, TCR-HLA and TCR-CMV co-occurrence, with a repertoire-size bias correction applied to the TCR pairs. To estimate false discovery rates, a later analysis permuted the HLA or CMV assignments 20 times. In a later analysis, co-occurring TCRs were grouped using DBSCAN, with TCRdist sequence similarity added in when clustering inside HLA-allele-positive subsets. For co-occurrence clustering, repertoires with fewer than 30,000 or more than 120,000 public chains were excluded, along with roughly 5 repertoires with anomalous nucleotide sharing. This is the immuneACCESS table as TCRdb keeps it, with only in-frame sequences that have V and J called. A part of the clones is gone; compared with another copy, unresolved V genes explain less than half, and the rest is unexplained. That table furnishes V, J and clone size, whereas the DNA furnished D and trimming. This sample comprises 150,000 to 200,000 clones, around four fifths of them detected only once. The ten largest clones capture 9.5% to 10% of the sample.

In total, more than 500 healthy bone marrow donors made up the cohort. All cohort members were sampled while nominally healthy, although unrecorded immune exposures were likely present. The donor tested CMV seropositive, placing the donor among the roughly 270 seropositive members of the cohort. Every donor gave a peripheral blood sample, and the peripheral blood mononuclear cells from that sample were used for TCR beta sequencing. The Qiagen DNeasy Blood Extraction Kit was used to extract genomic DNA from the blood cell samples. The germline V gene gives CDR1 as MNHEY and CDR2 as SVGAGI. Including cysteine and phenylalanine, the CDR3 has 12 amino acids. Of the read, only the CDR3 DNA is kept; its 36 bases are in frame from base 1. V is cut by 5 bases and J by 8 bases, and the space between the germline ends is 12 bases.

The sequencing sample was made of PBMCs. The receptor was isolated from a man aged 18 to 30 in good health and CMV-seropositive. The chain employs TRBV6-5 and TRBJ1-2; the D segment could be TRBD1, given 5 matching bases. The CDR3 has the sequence CASSQGRGGYTF. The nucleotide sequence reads TGTGCCAGCAGTCAAGGGCGGGGCGGCTACACCTTC.